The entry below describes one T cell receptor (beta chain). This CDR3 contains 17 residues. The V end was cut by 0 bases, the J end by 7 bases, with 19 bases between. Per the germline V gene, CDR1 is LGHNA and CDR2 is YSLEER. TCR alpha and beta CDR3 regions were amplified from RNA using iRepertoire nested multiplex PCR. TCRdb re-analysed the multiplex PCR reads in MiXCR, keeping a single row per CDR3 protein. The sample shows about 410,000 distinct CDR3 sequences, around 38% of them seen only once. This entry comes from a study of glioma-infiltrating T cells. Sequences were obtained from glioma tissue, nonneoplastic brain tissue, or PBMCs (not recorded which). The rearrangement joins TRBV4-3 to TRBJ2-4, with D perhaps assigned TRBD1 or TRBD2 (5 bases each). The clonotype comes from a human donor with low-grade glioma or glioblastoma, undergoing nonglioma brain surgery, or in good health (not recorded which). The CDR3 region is CASSQDLGEFGYNIQYF. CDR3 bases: TGCGCCAGCAGCCAAGATTTGGGGGAATTCGGGTATAACATTCAGTACTTC.